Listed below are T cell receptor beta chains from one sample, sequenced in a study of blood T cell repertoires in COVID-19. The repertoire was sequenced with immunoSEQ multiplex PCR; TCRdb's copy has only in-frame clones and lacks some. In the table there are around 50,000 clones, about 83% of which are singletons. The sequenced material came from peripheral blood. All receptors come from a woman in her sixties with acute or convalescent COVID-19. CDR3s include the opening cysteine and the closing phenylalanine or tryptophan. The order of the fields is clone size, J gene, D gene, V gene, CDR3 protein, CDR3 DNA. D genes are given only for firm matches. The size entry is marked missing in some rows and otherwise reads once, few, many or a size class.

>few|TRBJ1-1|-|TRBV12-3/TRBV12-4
CASSLGQNTEAFF
TGTGCCAGCAGTTTAGGGCAGAACACTGAAGCTTTCTTT
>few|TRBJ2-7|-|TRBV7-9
CASSSDFTYEQYF
TGTGCCAGCAGCTCGGACTTCACCTACGAGCAGTACTTC
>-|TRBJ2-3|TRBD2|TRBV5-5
CASSLSGGRTDTQYF
TGTGCCAGCAGCTTGAGCGGGGGGCGCACAGATACGCAGTATTTT
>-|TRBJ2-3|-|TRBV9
CASSVGIRLATDTDTQYF
TGTGCCAGCAGCGTAGGAATAAGGCTAGCGACAGACACAGATACGCAGTATTTT
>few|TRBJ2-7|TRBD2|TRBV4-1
CASSPKGLAGAYEQYF
TGCGCCAGCAGCCCAAAGGGACTAGCGGGAGCGTACGAGCAGTACTTC
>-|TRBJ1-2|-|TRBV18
CASSPPIRGNYGYTF
TGTGCCAGCTCACCACCGATTAGGGGTAACTATGGCTACACCTTC
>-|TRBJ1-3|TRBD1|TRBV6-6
CASSTGTGSIGNTIYF
TGTGCCAGCAGCACCGGGACAGGGAGTATTGGAAACACCATATATTTT
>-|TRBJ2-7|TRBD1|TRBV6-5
CASIPAGGYEQYF
TGTGCCAGCATTCCTGCAGGGGGCTACGAGCAGTACTTC
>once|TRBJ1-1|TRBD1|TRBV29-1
CSGGQGAELAFF
TGCAGCGGCGGACAGGGGGCTGAGTTAGCTTTCTTT
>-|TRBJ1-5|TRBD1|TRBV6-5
CASSPTGGNQPQHF
TGTGCCAGCAGTCCGACAGGGGGCAATCAGCCCCAGCATTTT
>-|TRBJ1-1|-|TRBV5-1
CASSLTGLTEAFF
TGCGCCAGCAGCTTAACAGGGCTCACTGAAGCTTTCTTT
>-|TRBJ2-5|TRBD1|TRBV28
CASSSWTGRETQYF
TGTGCCAGCAGTTCCTGGACAGGGAGAGAGACCCAGTACTTC
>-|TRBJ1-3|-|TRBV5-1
CASSLDPGTGNTIYF
TGCGCCAGCAGCTTGGACCCGGGAACCGGAAACACCATATATTTT
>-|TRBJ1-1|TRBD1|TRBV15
CATSRARQGTEAFF
TGTGCCACCAGCAGAGCCAGACAGGGCACTGAAGCTTTCTTT
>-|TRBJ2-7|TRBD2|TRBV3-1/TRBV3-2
CASRKAGGLSEQYF
TGTGCCAGCAGAAAAGCGGGGGGGCTTAGCGAGCAGTACTTC
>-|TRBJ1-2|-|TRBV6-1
CASSEREGALSGYTF
TGTGCCAGCAGTGAACGGGAGGGCGCGCTCTCTGGCTACACCTTC
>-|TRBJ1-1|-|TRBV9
CASSARQFSEAFF
TGTGCCAGCAGCGCCCGACAGTTTTCTGAGGCTTTCTTT
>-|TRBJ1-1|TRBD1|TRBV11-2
CASSRETGTNTEAFF
TGTGCCAGCAGCCGGGAGACAGGGACGAACACTGAAGCTTTCTTT
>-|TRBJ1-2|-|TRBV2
CASRQGGHYGYTF
TGTGCCAGCAGACAGGGCGGACACTATGGCTACACCTTC
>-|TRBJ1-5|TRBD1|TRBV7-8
CASSLRQGTGQPQHF
TGTGCCAGCAGCCTTCGACAGGGAACGGGACAGCCCCAGCATTTT
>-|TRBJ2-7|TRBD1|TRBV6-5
CASSHRDREYEQYF
TGTGCCAGCAGTCACCGGGACAGGGAGTACGAGCAGTACTTC
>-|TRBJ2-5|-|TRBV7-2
CASSRGPEGTQYF
TGTGCCAGCAGCCGAGGCCCGGAGGGGACCCAGTACTTC
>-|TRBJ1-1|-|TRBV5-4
CASSQYSGNTEAFF
TGTGCCAGCAGCCAATACTCGGGGAACACTGAAGCTTTCTTT
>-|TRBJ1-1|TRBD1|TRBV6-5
CASKGQMNTEAFF
TGTGCCAGCAAGGGACAGATGAACACTGAAGCTTTCTTT
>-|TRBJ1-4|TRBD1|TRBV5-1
CASSKAPGTGSATNEKLFF
TGCGCCAGCAGCAAGGCCCCGGGGACAGGGAGCGCAACTAATGAAAAACTGTTTTTT
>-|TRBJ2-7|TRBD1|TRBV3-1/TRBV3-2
CASSQLQGVLYEQYF
TGTGCCAGCAGCCAACTCCAGGGGGTCCTCTACGAGCAGTACTTC
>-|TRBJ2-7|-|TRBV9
CASSVGPGVSYEQYF
TGTGCCAGCAGCGTAGGTCCGGGAGTCTCCTACGAGCAGTACTTC
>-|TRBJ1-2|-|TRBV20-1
CRALGGGYTF
TGCAGGGCGTTGGGGGGTGGCTACACCTTC
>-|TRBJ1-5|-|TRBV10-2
CASSNNDDQPQHF
TGCGCCAGCAGTAACAACGATGATCAGCCCCAGCATTTT
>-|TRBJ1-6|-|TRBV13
CASSLQRSSYNSPLHF
TGTGCCAGCAGCTTGCAGAGGAGCTCCTATAATTCACCCCTCCACTTT
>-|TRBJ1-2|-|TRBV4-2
CASSQAMSGSNYGYTF
TGTGCCAGCAGCCAAGCAATGAGCGGATCCAACTATGGCTACACCTTC
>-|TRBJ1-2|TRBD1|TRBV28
CASSSWDRVGYGYTF
TGTGCCAGCAGTTCTTGGGACAGGGTTGGCTATGGCTACACCTTC
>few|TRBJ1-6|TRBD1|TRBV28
CASRTQQGIESPLHF
TGTGCCAGCCGAACCCAACAGGGGATAGAATCACCCCTCCACTTT
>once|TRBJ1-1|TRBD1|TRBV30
CAWQPGGQLNTEAFF
TGTGCCTGGCAACCAGGGGGACAGTTGAACACTGAAGCTTTCTTT
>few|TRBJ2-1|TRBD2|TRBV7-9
CASIAPGLAHEQFF
TGTGCCAGCATCGCTCCGGGACTAGCCCATGAGCAGTTCTTC
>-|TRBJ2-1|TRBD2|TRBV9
CASSDSGAANNEQFF
TGTGCCAGCAGCGATAGCGGGGCGGCAAACAATGAGCAGTTCTTC
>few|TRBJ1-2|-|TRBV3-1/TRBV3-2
CASSQGGSGSGYTF
TGTGCCAGCAGCCAAGGTGGGAGCGGAAGTGGCTACACCTTC
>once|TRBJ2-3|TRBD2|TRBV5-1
CASSPGTSGGALDTQYF
TGCGCCAGCAGCCCCGGGACTAGCGGGGGGGCTTTAGATACGCAGTATTTT
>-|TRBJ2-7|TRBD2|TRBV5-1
CASSEGLAGFEAIHF
TGCGCCAGCAGCGAGGGACTAGCGGGATTTGAGGCAATACACTTC
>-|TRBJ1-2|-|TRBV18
CASSPTGLSNYGYTF
TGTGCCAGCTCACCGACGGGACTCAGTAACTATGGCTACACCTTC
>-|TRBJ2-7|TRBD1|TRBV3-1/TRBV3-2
CASSQISTGTGTYEQYF
TGTGCCAGCAGCCAAATATCTACCGGGACAGGCACCTACGAGCAGTACTTC
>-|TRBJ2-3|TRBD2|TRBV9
CASSVDGVTSGNRYF
TGTGCCAGCAGCGTAGATGGCGTGACTAGCGGGAACCGGTATTTT
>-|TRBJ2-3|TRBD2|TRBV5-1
CASAKREAADTQYF
TGCGCCAGCGCAAAGCGGGAGGCTGCAGATACGCAGTATTTT
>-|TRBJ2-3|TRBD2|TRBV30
CAWGALGTSGRGGTHTQYF
TGTGCCTGGGGGGCTCTCGGGACTAGCGGGAGAGGGGGCACGCATACGCAGTATTTT
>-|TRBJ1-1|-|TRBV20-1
CSASQNTEAFF
TGCAGTGCTAGTCAGAACACTGAAGCTTTCTTT
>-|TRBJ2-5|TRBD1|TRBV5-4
CASSLGRDRRRQETQYF
TGTGCCAGCAGCTTGGGAAGGGACAGGCGTCGACAAGAGACCCAGTACTTC
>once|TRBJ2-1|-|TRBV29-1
CSVVLDSYNEQFF
TGCAGCGTTGTGCTCGACAGCTACAATGAGCAGTTCTTC
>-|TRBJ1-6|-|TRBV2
CASGRTQSPLHF
TGTGCCAGCGGGAGGACCCAATCACCCCTCCACTTT
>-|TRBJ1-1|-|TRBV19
CASSIGPGLNTEAFF
TGTGCCAGTAGTATAGGCCCAGGGCTGAACACTGAAGCTTTCTTT
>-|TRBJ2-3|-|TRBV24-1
CATSEGQSTDTQYF
TGTGCCACCAGTGAGGGCCAGAGCACAGATACGCAGTATTTT
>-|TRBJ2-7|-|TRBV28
CASNLDPPGSGEQYF
TGTGCCAGCAACTTGGACCCACCGGGGTCGGGCGAGCAGTACTTC